This T cell receptor (beta chain) emerged from a study of CD8+CD57+ T cells in acquired aplastic anemia (dated by TCRdb to the late 2010s). Background for the entire study: Extracted DNA from sorted CD4+ and CD8+ cells averaged around 3.3 ug, ranging from roughly 0.2 to 30 ug. CD8+CD57+ expansion was defined as frequency above the mean frequency observed in healthy subjects. Study-wide findings and limitations: CD8+ Simpson's diversity did not differ significantly between patients and healthy controls (P=0.060). Twenty-nine CD8+ CDR3 sequences were found in both patients and controls but appeared to be highly expressed in patients and within the immunodominant clones of the patients.

CDR1 and CDR2 are drawn from the germline V gene: KGHDR, SFDVKD. V has 10 bases trimmed and J has 2 bases trimmed; junction bases matching no gene number 4. Including the terminal cysteine and phenylalanine, the CDR3 comprises 13 residues. Left in the record is the CDR3 DNA by itself, 39 bases read in frame from the first base. Genomic DNA was used as template for profiling of TCR beta VDJ combinations and CDR3 sequences. An Illumina HiSeq 2000 was used for TCR repertoire sequencing. The authors processed their data as follows. TRBV/TRBJ rearrangement plots, CDR3 size and DJ length profiles, and Simpson's diversity index were used to assess repertoires. Whichever DNA sequence was most abundant in the deep sequencing data was defined as the immunodominant clone. CDR3 amino acid sequences were screened for sharing across subjects and were compared with published repertoires and the VDJdb database. TCRdb applied fastp at Q25 and MiXCR to the public reads, then kept only in-frame beta chains. Rows are combined by CDR3 protein, so each entry shows the most common genes and DNA. TCRdb, rather than the study authors, made the V and J calls. Recorded for this sample are some 120,000 distinct CDR3 sequences; almost 40% of them occurred a single time. Together, the top ten hold about 3% of the sample.

This clonotype came up a few times. This clone's antigen is unknown. Base qualities were left out, and no much larger clone turns up one base away. The patients picked for sequencing were ones in whom flow cytometry had shown an expansion of CD8+CD57+ cells. All patients had severe acquired aplastic anemia diagnosed by International Study of Aplastic Anemia and Agranulocytosis and Camitta criteria. Patients had received no therapy at the time of blood sampling. In this study, sorted CD4+ and CD8+ T cells from the blood of healthy subjects and of severe aplastic anemia patients had their TCR repertoires deep-sequenced. Patients were enrolled under clinicaltrials.gov protocols 00001620, 01623167, 00001397, 00071045, 00081523 and 00961064 in the USA. Ficoll-Paque density gradient centrifugation was used to isolate peripheral blood mononuclear cells. Before DNA extraction, CD4+ and CD8+ T cells were sorted by FACS or by magnetic beads.

The sample taken for sequencing was sorted CD4+, CD8+, or CD8+CD57+ T cells (not recorded which) from PBMCs. The chain employs TRBV24-1 and TRBJ2-3, and 8 junction bases match TRBD1. The clonotype originates from a human donor with aplastic anemia. The DNA sequence is as follows: TGTGCCACGGGACAGGCTAACACAGATACGCAGTATTTT. This gives the protein CATGQANTDTQYF.